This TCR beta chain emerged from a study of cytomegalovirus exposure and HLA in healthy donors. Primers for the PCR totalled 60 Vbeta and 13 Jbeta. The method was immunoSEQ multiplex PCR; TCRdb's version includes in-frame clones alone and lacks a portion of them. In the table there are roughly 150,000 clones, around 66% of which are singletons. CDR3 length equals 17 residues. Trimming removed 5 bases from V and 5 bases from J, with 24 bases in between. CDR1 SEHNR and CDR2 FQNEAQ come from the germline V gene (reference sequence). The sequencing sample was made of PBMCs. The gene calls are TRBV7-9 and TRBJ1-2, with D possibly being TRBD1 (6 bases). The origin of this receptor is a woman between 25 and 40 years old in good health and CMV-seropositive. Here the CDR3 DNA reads TGTGCCAGCAGCCGCAATGTCCGACAGGCGACACTGTATGGCTACACCTTC. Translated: CASSRNVRQATLYGYTF.